The T cell receptor (beta chain) under discussion was sequenced for a study of identical twins. The study's findings and limits: Among beta out-of-frame sequences, excess sharing between twins appeared weaker. Twin-shared out-of-frame alpha sequences were enriched for low generation probability.

Everyone who donated was a healthy Caucasian. Remarks on this clonotype: The target antigen is unknown.

Deletions cut 2 bases from V and 7 bases from J, with 12 bases between. Germline values: CDR1 LNHDA, CDR2 SQIVND (reference sequence). The CDR3 runs to 14 residues. TCRdb re-derived calls from the 5' RACE reads in MiXCR, one entry per CDR3 protein. Counted here are a few hundred thousand distinct CDR3 sequences, 9% to 15% occurring once; the ten biggest clones make up around 6.9%. Another study also made use of these data, one on yellow fever vaccine responses in identical twins.

The chain uses TRBV19 and TRBJ1-5; no reliable D call. The specimen was CD8+ T cells sorted from blood. The sequence was collected from a woman aged 18-29 years in good health. CDR3 nucleotides: TGTGCCAGTAGTATAAGGCGGGCTGGACAGCCCCAGCATTTT. It codes for CASSIRRAGQPQHF.